A selection of T cell receptor beta chains follows, all from one sample in a study of long-term antiretroviral therapy in people with HIV. This table comes from immunoSEQ multiplex PCR, and its TCRdb copy is limited to in-frame clones, with some not included. The profile shows some 33,000 clones, around 96% of them singletons. The specimen comprised unsorted PBMCs, sampled 6.6 years after starting antiretroviral therapy. The receptors were sampled from a man aged 30 to 45 with HIV. Each CDR3 is given with its conserved first and last residue. A D gene is named only where the DNA matches it firmly. Rows may omit the clone size; those that give it use once, few, many or a size class.

abundance	j_gene	d_gene	v_gene	CDR3nt	CDR3aa
.	TRBJ2-2	.	TRBV9	TGTGCCAGCACTCCGACTAGCACCGGGGAGCTGTTTTTT	CASTPTSTGELFF
.	TRBJ2-2	.	TRBV9	TGTGCCAGCAGCGTTGCAGGGAGTAGCGCCGGGGAGCTGTTTTTT	CASSVAGSSAGELFF
.	TRBJ2-3	.	TRBV23-1	TGCGCCAGCAGTCAATCGATGAGTATTGTTGTTGCAGATACGCAGTATTTT	CASSQSMSIVVADTQYF
.	TRBJ2-1	TRBD2	TRBV7-9	TGTGCCAGCAGCCTCCTCGCGGGGGGCCGCCATGAGCAGTTCTTC	CASSLLAGGRHEQFF
once	TRBJ2-2	.	TRBV7-8	TGTGCCAGCAGCAATGCCGGGGAGCTGTTTTTT	CASSNAGELFF
.	TRBJ1-2	.	TRBV4-3	TGCGCCAGCAGCCAAGATGGTAAACAGGGCCGGGGGGGCTACACCTTC	CASSQDGKQGRGGYTF
.	TRBJ2-6	.	TRBV9	TGTGCCAGCAGCGTATTTGGGTCTGGGGCCAACGTCCTGACTTTC	CASSVFGSGANVLTF
once	TRBJ2-1	TRBD2	TRBV7-9	TGTGCCAGCAGCCCTCAGGCGGGAGTAGTGGATGAGCAGTTCTTC	CASSPQAGVVDEQFF
.	TRBJ1-2	.	TRBV7-6	TGTGCCAGCAGCTTAACGTCGGCGGTACTTCACTATGGCTACACCTTC	CASSLTSAVLHYGYTF
.	TRBJ2-3	.	TRBV14	TGTGCCAGCAGCCAAGAAGGTTTGGCAGATACGCAGTATTTT	CASSQEGLADTQYF
.	TRBJ1-1	.	TRBV7-9	TGTGCCAGCAGCGGCGACCCTACAGTTGAAGCTTTCTTT	CASSGDPTVEAFF
.	TRBJ1-1	.	TRBV6-6	TGTGCCAGCAGTTACTCGGGGGAGGGGGACACTGAAGCTTTCTTT	CASSYSGEGDTEAFF
.	TRBJ2-2	.	TRBV6-6	TGTGCCAGCAGTTATGGGAGCTCCGGGGAGCTGTTTTTT	CASSYGSSGELFF
.	TRBJ2-1	TRBD2	TRBV7-7	TGTGCTAGCAGCAGCGGGACCAACAATGAGCAGTTCTTC	CASSSGTNNEQFF
.	TRBJ1-4	.	TRBV9	TGTGCCAGCAGCGTACAATCGGGCAGGAGTAATGAAAAACTGTTTTTT	CASSVQSGRSNEKLFF
.	TRBJ1-5	TRBD1	TRBV2	TGTGCCAGCAGCCTCACAGGGGGCAATCAGCCCCAGCATTTT	CASSLTGGNQPQHF
.	TRBJ2-3	.	TRBV4-2	TGTGCCAGCAGCCAAGTACGCTCTTCAACAGATACGCAGTATTTT	CASSQVRSSTDTQYF
.	TRBJ2-1	TRBD2	TRBV7-8	TGTGCCAGCAGCTTATCTCCAGCGGGGGGTTCCCGATACAATGAGCAGTTCTTC	CASSLSPAGGSRYNEQFF
once	TRBJ2-2	.	TRBV4-3	TGCGCCAGCAGCCTGACCTTGAGGTCGAACACCGGGGAGCTGTTTTTT	CASSLTLRSNTGELFF
.	TRBJ1-3	.	TRBV28	TGTGCCAGCAGTCTGGACAGTAACTCTGGAAACACCATATATTTT	CASSLDSNSGNTIYF
once	TRBJ2-2	.	TRBV11-3	TGTGCCAGCAGCGTTCGCCCTGGGGAGCTGTTTTTT	CASSVRPGELFF